This T cell receptor (beta chain) was recorded in a study of identical twins. Study conclusions and caveats: Modeled out-of-frame TCR alpha sharing in monozygotic twins fell below observed levels.

Each CDR3 protein gets one entry after TCRdb re-called the 5' RACE reads with MiXCR. The sample lists 350,000 to 400,000 distinct CDR3 sequences, 7% to 9.5% occurring once. The table lists this clonotype with a few counts. Its antigen is unidentified. Germline-derived CDR1 and CDR2 are SGHAT and FQNNGV. The CDR3 runs 13 residues. V gave up 5 bases and J gave up 6 bases; unmatched junction bases: 6. The sequence was obtained from a woman between 45 and 60 years old in good health. J is TRBJ1-2 and V is TRBV11-2, with 7 bases aligning to TRBD1. The sequenced sample consisted of naive T cells sorted from blood. The CDR3 DNA sequence: TGTGCCAGCAGCCAGGGGGTTTGGGATGGCTACACCTTC. Translated: CASSQGVWDGYTF.